This T cell receptor beta chain was observed in a study of CD8 T cells in Susac syndrome. Random hexamers were used to reverse transcribe an amount of about 0.45 to 1 ug RNA. The immunoSEQ assay covered 54 Vbeta and 13 Jbeta segments for CDR3. TCRdb processed the immunoSEQ multiplex PCR reads anew with MiXCR; each CDR3 protein has one entry. This sample has 95,000 to 150,000 distinct CDR3 sequences, with approximately 94% found just once. Purification of the CD8+ and CD4+ T cells relied on negative isolation, and TEMRA cells underwent FACS enrichment. V lost 4 bases, J lost 3 bases, and 16 bases stayed unmatched. This CDR3 is 18 amino acids long. Germline CDR1 reads MNHEY; CDR2 reads SMNVEV (reference sequence).

The rearrangement links TRBV27 to TRBJ1-2; 8 bases agree with TRBD1. The source is a human donor in good health. The specimen was CD4+ T cells from PBMCs. DNA of the CDR3: TGTGCCAGCAGTTCCGTTATGAGGACAGGGACCTCCTACTATGGCTACACCTTC. It encodes CASSSVMRTGTSYYGYTF.